A single sample gave rise to the 9 T cell receptor beta chains below, sequenced in a study of response to subunit inactivated influenza vaccine. In TCRdb, the RT-PCR reads were re-called with MiXCR into one record per CDR3 protein. Here the sample spans about 800,000 distinct CDR3 sequences, 21% being singletons. The sample in question was PBMCs from blood, obtained roughly 5 days after vaccination. These receptors were obtained from a man aged 45 to 65 who received an inactivated influenza vaccine.

This clonotype was found a few times. The chain combines TRBV14 with TRBJ2-2; D might be TRBD1 or TRBD2, each matching 6 bases. This CDR3 region has 15 residues. The V end lost 1 base, the J end lost 5 bases, and 11 bases lay between the germline ends. The germline V gene has CDR1 SGHDN and CDR2 FVKESK. CDR3 residues: CASSQGGAHTGELFF. The DNA of the CDR3 is TGTGCCAGCAGCCAAGGGGGGGCGCATACCGGGGAGCTGTTTTTT.

To note about this clonotype: The junction and the germline gene differ at one end; a read error may be behind it. The chain recombines TRBV20-1 with TRBJ2-7; D might be TRBD1 (6 bases). Germline V lookup: CDR1 DFQATT, CDR2 SNEGSKA (reference sequence). The CDR3 runs 12 residues. The CDR3 nucleotides read TGCAGTCCTAGACAGGATCCCTACGAGCAGTACTTC. Amino acids: CSPRQDPYEQYF.

This clonotype was recorded at least ten times. V is TRBV5-1 and J is TRBJ1-2, with 7 positions matching TRBD1. Germline assignment: CDR1 SGHRS and CDR2 YFSETQ. The CDR3 covers 15 residues. With V trimmed by 0 bases and J by 5 bases, 7 bases remained unmatched. CDR3 protein: CASSLDPQGNYGYTF. CDR3 DNA: TGCGCCAGCAGCTTGGACCCACAGGGGAATTATGGCTACACCTTC.

This clonotype was detected once. J is TRBJ2-3 and V is TRBV5-1; D is unresolved. This CDR3 region has 15 residues. Germline lookup yields CDR1 SGHRS and CDR2 YFSETQ. Trimming left V 0 bases short and J 5 bases short, with 13 bases between. CDR3 nucleotides: TGCGCCAGCAGCTTGGACACCTTTACTGGAGATACGCAGTATTTT. Its protein product is CASSLDTFTGDTQYF.

This clonotype has just a few counts. The V gene is TRBV20-1, the J gene TRBJ2-3, with TRBD2 matching 15 bases. This CDR3 spans 17 amino acids. Germline V gives CDR1 DFQATT, CDR2 SNEGSKA (reference sequence). The trim removed 5 bases at V and 3 bases at J, leaving 9 bases unmatched. The CDR3 sequence: CSARGGLAGGATDTQYF. The CDR3 coding sequence is TGCAGTGCTCGGGGGGGACTAGCGGGAGGAGCTACAGATACGCAGTATTTT.

This clonotype was detected a few times. The chain is built from TRBV5-1 and TRBJ1-2; no definite D call. CDR3 length: 14 residues. The V gene's germline CDR1 is SGHRS and CDR2 YFSETQ. V gave up 0 bases and J gave up 5 bases, with 11 bases separating them. CDR3 in DNA: TGCGCCAGCAGCTTGGGCGCACCGAATTATGGCTACACCTTC. This gives the protein CASSLGAPNYGYTF.

This clonotype came up many times. This chain links TRBV7-2 with TRBJ2-2, with 7 nucleotides matching TRBD2. The CDR3 is 16 amino acids. Germline V gene sequence: CDR1 SGHTA, CDR2 FQGNSA. The J segment lost 4 bases and the V segment lost 5 bases, leaving 10 bases of the junction unmatched. CDR3 residues: CASSLRLLASTGELFF. The CDR3 DNA sequence: TGTGCCAGCAGCCTTCGGTTACTAGCGAGCACCGGGGAGCTGTTTTTT.

V is TRBV28 and J is TRBJ2-3, with 10 bases aligning to TRBD1. CDR3 length equals 18 residues. The V and J ends lost 3 bases and 3 bases, in that order; junction bases with no gene match: 12. Germline V gene sequence: CDR1 MDHEN, CDR2 SYDVKM. The CDR3 DNA is TGTGCCAGCAGTTTGTTGGGACAGGGGCGTTCGGGAACAGATACGCAGTATTTT. Its translation: CASSLLGQGRSGTDTQYF.

This chain's CDR3 is CSARAGRVGSPLHF. CDR3 DNA: TGCAGTGCTAGAGCGGGCAGGGTTGGCTCACCCCTCCACTTT. The chain is built from TRBV20-1 and TRBJ1-6; D may be TRBD1 (5 bases). Trimming removed 1 base from V and 10 bases from J, with 14 bases in between. The CDR3 runs 14 residues. Germline V gene data show CDR1 as DFQATT and CDR2 as SNEGSKA (reference sequence).